One sample yielded the 4 T cell receptor beta chains listed below, sequenced in a study of spatial heterogeneity in lung cancer. This sample's time point: sample taken at primary tumor resection. TCRdb used MiXCR to reprocess the 5' RACE reads, holding one entry per CDR3 protein. The table shows 1,500 to 2,000 distinct CDR3 sequences, with 5.3% occurring only once. This specimen consisted of normal lung tissue next to the tumor, obtained at surgery. The source is a female donor with early-stage non-small cell lung cancer.

By its share, this clonotype is medium-sized. V is TRBV2 and J is TRBJ1-1; the D is unclear. This CDR3 comprises 12 residues. CDR1 is SNHLY and CDR2 is FYNNEI in the germline V gene. V dropped 7 bases and J dropped 1 base, with 7 bases sitting between them. The CDR3 here is CASIDKNTEAFF. CDR3 coding DNA: TGTGCCAGCATTGACAAGAACACTGAAGCTTTCTTT.

By share of the sample, this clonotype is large. V is TRBV6-5 and J is TRBJ2-3; 8 bases are shared with TRBD1. Germline CDR1 is MNHEY and CDR2 is SVGAGI. V lost 4 bases, J lost 5 bases, and 8 bases stayed unmatched. The CDR3 has 15 amino acids. CDR3 amino acids: CASSFDRGRGDTQYF. The CDR3, as DNA: TGTGCCAGCAGTTTCGACAGGGGAAGAGGAGATACGCAGTATTTT.

This clonotype is classed as medium-sized. The chain carries TRBV24-1 and TRBJ2-3; D gene uncertain. The CDR3 is made up of 13 amino acids. In germline, CDR1 is KGHDR, CDR2 SFDVKD. Trimming stripped 9 bases from V and 8 bases from J, with 17 bases between. DNA for the CDR3: TGTGCCACCGGAGTCCCGGGTCTCGCTACGCAGTATTTT. Translating gives CATGVPGLATQYF.

This clonotype is termed medium-sized. The J gene is TRBJ2-2, the V gene TRBV5-4, with a possible D match to TRBD2 (5 bases). The V end lost 4 bases, the J end lost 6 bases, and 16 bases lay between the germline ends. Germline V gene sequence: CDR1 SGHNT, CDR2 YYREEE (reference sequence). CDR3 length: 15 residues. The CDR3 spells CASSTGLNQAGELFF. The CDR3 coding sequence is TGTGCCAGCAGCACCGGACTTAACCAGGCCGGGGAGCTGTTTTTT.